The clone carrying this T cell receptor beta chain has a count of ten or more. Trimming left V 5 bases short and J 0 bases short, with 19 bases between. This CDR3 region has 17 residues. Diagnostic decisions used clinical symptoms, serum thyroxine and TRAb, thyroid ultrasound and orbital computed tomography. The data originate from a study of T cells in Graves' hyperthyroidism and ophthalmopathy. Study summary: Once the initial diagnosis was made, peripheral blood was obtained before any treatment.

Using RNA transcripts as the source, TCR beta CDR3 regions were amplified. Initially, a first-round RT-PCR of the TCR CDR3 employed the HTBI primer set. TCRdb ran MiXCR on the multiplex PCR reads and lists one entry per CDR3 protein. The data show under 450,000 distinct CDR3 sequences, roughly 14% seen once. This chain links TRBV12-3 or TRBV12-4 with TRBJ2-5; unclear D gene. The sequencing input was blood. The sequence came from a woman aged 18-29 years with Graves' hyperthyroidism. Here the CDR3 reads CASSPYSLMRYQETQYF. The DNA of the CDR3 is TGTGCCAGCAGTCCCTACTCCCTAATGAGGTACCAAGAGACCCAGTACTTC.